Sequencing of this T cell receptor (beta chain) was carried out in a study of cytomegalovirus exposure and HLA in healthy donors. CDR3 size: 15 residues. V was clipped by 3 bases and J by 5 bases, with 14 bases between them. The germline V gene has CDR1 LNHDA and CDR2 SQIVND (reference sequence). Using immunoSEQ multiplex PCR, the repertoire was profiled, and TCRdb retains in-frame clones only, with some absent. This table has 60,000 to 90,000 clones, around 85% appearing once. This clonotype originated in a man under 40 in good health and CMV-seronegative. The chain recombines TRBV19 with TRBJ2-4; maybe TRBD2 (6 bases). Specimen: PBMCs. In DNA, the CDR3 is TGTGCCAGTAGTATGGAGGGTACGGGAGAAAACATTCAGTACTTC. It specifies CASSMEGTGENIQYF.